The present TCR beta chain was sequenced within a study of neoadjuvant nivolumab and ipilimumab in lung cancer. As for the study in general: Patients got nivolumab 3 mg/kg on days 1, 15 and 29; combination added ipilimumab 1 mg/kg day 1.

CDR1 is SEHNR, CDR2 FQNEAQ, per germline (reference sequence). Trimming removed 0 bases from V and 2 bases from J, with 11 bases in between. CDR3 length: 16 residues. Points on this clone: Its antigen remains unidentified.

Study-wide results and caveats: Only a single major-pathologic-response sample was available for clonality analysis. Higher pretherapy blood TCR richness went with higher resected-tumor richness. Resected tumors had greater TCR richness and clonality than uninvolved lung.

Measured with immunoSEQ multiplex PCR; TCRdb has only the in-frame clones, and not every one. The table lists tens of thousands of clones, more than 70% of them singletons. The chain couples TRBV7-9 to TRBJ1-3, with D perhaps TRBD1 (5 bases). This clonotype originated in an adult with non-small cell lung cancer. The sequencing here drew on peripheral blood, taken before neoadjuvant nivolumab, alone or with ipilimumab. Written as DNA, the CDR3 is TGTGCCAGCAGCTTAGCCAGGGTGGATACTGGAAACACCATATATTTT. Its protein is CASSLARVDTGNTIYF.